The clone carrying this T cell receptor beta chain was recorded at least ten times. Its target is unknown. These patients, aged 18 to 65, had recently diagnosed hyperthyroidism lasting under 2 months. Deletions cut 4 bases from V and 3 bases from J, with 9 bases between. Germline CDR1 is SEHNR and CDR2 is FQNEAQ (reference sequence). There are 13 residues in the CDR3. This entry belongs to a study of T cells in Graves' hyperthyroidism and ophthalmopathy. Study summary: Pretreatment peripheral blood was obtained at initial diagnosis.

Regions amplified from RNA transcripts were the TCR beta CDR3 regions. During a first-round RT-PCR of the TCR CDR3, the HTBI primer set was used. Each CDR3 protein is one row after TCRdb ran MiXCR on the multiplex PCR reads. This sample has hundreds of thousands of distinct CDR3 sequences, with roughly 40% found just once. Findings and caveats of the study: Appearing also in blood were most of the thyroid clonotypes expanded above 0.001. In simple terms, a model built on 13 V-J features told ophthalmopathy apart from stable hyperthyroidism.

V gene TRBV7-9 combines with J gene TRBJ2-5; no clear D. This clonotype was sampled from a man aged 18 to 29 with Graves' hyperthyroidism. Sequencing was done on a sample of blood. CDR3 nucleotide sequence: TGTGCCAGCAGCTCCCCGGGTGAAGAGACCCAGTACTTC. It is translated as CASSSPGEETQYF.